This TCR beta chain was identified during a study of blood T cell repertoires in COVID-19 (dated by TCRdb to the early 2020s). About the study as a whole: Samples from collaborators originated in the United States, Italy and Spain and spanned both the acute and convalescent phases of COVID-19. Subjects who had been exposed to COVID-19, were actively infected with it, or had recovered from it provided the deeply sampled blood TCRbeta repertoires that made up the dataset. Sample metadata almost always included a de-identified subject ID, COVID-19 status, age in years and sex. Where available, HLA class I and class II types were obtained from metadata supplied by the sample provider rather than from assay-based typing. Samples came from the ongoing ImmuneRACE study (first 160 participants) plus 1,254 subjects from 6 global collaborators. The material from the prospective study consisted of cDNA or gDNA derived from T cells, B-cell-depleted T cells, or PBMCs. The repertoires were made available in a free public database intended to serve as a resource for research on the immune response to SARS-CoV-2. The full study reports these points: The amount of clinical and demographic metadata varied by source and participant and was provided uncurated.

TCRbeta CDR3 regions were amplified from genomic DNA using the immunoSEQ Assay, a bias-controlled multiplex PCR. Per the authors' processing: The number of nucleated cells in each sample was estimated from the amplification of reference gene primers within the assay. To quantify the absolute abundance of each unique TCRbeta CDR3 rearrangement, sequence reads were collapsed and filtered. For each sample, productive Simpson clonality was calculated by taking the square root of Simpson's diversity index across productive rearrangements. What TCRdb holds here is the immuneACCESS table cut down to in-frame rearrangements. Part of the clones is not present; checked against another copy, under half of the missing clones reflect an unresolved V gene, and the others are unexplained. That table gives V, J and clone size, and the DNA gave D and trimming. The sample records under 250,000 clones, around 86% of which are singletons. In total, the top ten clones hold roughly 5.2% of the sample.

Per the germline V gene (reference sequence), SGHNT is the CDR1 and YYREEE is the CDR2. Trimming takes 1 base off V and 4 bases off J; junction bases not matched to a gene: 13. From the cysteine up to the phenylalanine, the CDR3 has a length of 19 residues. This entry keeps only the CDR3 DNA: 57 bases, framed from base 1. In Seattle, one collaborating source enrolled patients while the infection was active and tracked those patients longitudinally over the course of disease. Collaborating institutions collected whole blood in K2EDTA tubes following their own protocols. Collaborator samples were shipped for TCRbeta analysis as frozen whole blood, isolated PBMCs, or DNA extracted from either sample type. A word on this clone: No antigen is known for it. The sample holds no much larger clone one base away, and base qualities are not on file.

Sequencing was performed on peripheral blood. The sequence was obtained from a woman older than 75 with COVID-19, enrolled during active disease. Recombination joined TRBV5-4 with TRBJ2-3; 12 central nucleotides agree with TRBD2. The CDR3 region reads CASSLKGPSGGVPADTQYF. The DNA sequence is TGTGCCAGCAGCTTGAAAGGTCCTAGCGGGGGGGTCCCCGCAGATACGCAGTATTTT.